The next 8 T cell receptor beta chains were all read from a single sample in a study of T cell repertoires in cytomegalovirus infection. TCRdb reanalysed the reads using MiXCR and keeps one entry per CDR3 protein. Counted here are about 140,000 distinct CDR3 sequences, under 8.5% occurring once; the ten biggest clones make up about a sixth. The sequencing sample was made of PBMCs. These receptors were collected from a human donor in good health (CMV status not recorded). Some clones in this sample may be carry-over from other donors' samples.

The gene calls are TRBV10-2 and TRBJ1-5; a weak D match, TRBD1 (5 bases). Trimming took off 4 bases at V and 6 bases at J, with 13 bases between the two ends. CDR1 is WSHSY, CDR2 SAAADI, per germline. This CDR3 has 14 residues. The CDR3 is CASSVTGLTQPQHF. CDR3 in DNA: TGCGCCAGCAGTGTCACAGGACTCACTCAGCCCCAGCATTTT.

This clonotype appeared many times. The genes are TRBV7-9 and TRBJ1-4; D is uncertain. Germline CDR1 reads SEHNR; CDR2 reads FQNEAQ (reference sequence). This CDR3 comprises 12 residues. Trimming took 1 base from V and 6 from J, leaving 3 bases between them. The CDR3 loop is CASSLEDEKLFF. CDR3 DNA: TGTGCCAGCAGCTTAGAGGATGAAAAACTGTTTTTT.

This clonotype has only a few counts. The chain combines TRBV19 with TRBJ2-6; D gene unclear. Trimming shortened V by 6 bases and J by 0 bases, and 12 bases separated the two germline ends. Germline V gene lookup returns CDR1 LNHDA and CDR2 SQIVND (reference sequence). This CDR3 has 16 residues. The CDR3 coding sequence is TGTGCCAGTAGACCAAGGGCCAACTCTGGGGCCAACGTCCTGACTTTC. Translated: CASRPRANSGANVLTF.

The V call is TRBV20-1, the J call TRBJ1-1; D is ambiguous. The CDR3 sequence is 11 residues long. The germline gives CDR1 DFQATT, CDR2 SNEGSKA (reference sequence). The V end was cut by 4 bases, the J end by 1 base, with 4 bases between. The CDR3 here is CSATENTEAFF. The DNA of the CDR3 is TGCAGTGCTACAGAGAACACTGAAGCTTTCTTT.

This clonotype was detected many times. The chain employs TRBV7-8 and TRBJ2-7; no firm D call. Germline V gives CDR1 SGHVS, CDR2 FQNEAQ. The ends were cut back, 1 base at V and 5 bases at J, with 6 bases in the middle. The CDR3 is 12 amino acids. The CDR3 sequence is CASSLGHHEQYF. CDR3 in DNA: TGTGCCAGCAGCTTAGGCCACCACGAGCAGTACTTC.

This clonotype was seen more than once but under ten times. The rearrangement uses TRBV6-2 or TRBV6-3 and TRBJ2-7; D call uncertain. This CDR3 has 16 residues. Germline V gene lookup returns CDR1 MNHEY and CDR2 SVGEGT. The V gene lost 6 bases and the J gene lost 4 bases, with 22 bases spanning the gap. This CDR3 reads CASRPTGRTAHYEQYF. CDR3 sequence (DNA): TGTGCCAGCAGGCCTACCGGGCGTACCGCCCATTACGAGCAGTACTTC.

The table lists this clonotype with many counts. The genes are TRBV4-2 and TRBJ2-3; no definite D call. Germline V CDR1 and CDR2: LGHNA, YNFKEQ. With 0 bases removed from V and 6 bases from J, the gap between germline ends came to 13 bases. CDR3 length: 15 residues. As DNA, the CDR3 is TGTGCCAGCAGCCAAGAAGTCGGGCCCCGGGATACGCAGTATTTT. Translating it yields CASSQEVGPRDTQYF.

This clonotype has a count of ten or more. This chain connects TRBV15 to TRBJ2-1, with 8 bases aligning to TRBD2. V lost 2 bases, J lost 5 bases, and 8 bases stayed unmatched. The CDR3 is 16 residues long. Germline loops: CDR1 LNHNV, CDR2 YYDKDF (reference sequence). In DNA, the CDR3 is TGTGCCACCAGCAGACCGGGGACGGGGGGGAACAATGAGCAGTTCTTC. This encodes CATSRPGTGGNNEQFF.